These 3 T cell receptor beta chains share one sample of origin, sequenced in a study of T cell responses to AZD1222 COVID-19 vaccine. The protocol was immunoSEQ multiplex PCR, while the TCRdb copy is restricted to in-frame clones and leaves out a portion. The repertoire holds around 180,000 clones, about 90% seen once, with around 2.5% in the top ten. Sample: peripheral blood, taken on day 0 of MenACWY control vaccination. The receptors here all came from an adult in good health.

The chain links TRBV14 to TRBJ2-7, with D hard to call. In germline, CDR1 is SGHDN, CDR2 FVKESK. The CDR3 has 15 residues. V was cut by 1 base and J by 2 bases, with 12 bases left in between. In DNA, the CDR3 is TGTGCCAGCAGCCAAGTTTACGGCGAGACCTACGAGCAGTACTTC. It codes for CASSQVYGETYEQYF.

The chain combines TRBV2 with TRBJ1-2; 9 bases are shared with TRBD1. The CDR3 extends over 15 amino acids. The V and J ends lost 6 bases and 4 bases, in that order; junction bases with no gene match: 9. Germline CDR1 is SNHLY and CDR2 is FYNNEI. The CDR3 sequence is CASRDRDRVIYGYTF. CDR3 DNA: TGTGCCAGCAGAGACCGGGACAGGGTGATCTATGGCTACACCTTC.

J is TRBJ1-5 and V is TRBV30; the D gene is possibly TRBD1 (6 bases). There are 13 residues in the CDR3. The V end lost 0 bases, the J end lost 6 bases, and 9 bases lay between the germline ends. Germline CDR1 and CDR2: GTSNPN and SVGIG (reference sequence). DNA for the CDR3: TGTGCCTGGAGTGTACGAGGGGGTCAGCCCCAGCATTTT. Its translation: CAWSVRGGQPQHF.